The rows below give T cell receptor beta chains drawn from one sample of a study of vaccination effects on CD4 cells after COVID-19. Produced via immunoSEQ multiplex PCR; TCRdb's table is partial and in-frame only. The table shows tens of thousands of clones, with about 74% occurring only once. No antigen has been identified for these receptors. Sample: CD4+ T cells from PBMCs cultured without peptide, taken after COVID-19 vaccination. The receptors were sampled from a human donor who received a COVID-19 vaccine. Each CDR3 is given with its conserved first and last residue. The order of the fields is clone size, V gene, D gene, J gene, CDR3 length, CDR3 protein, CDR3 DNA. D genes are given only for firm matches. The listing skips clone size in some rows; elsewhere it reads once, few, many or a size class.

clone size: .; V gene: TRBV10-3; D gene: TRBD1; J gene: TRBJ1-1; CDR3 length: 13; CDR3 protein: CAIGQERNTEAFF; CDR3 DNA: TGTGCCATCGGACAGGAGAGGAACACTGAAGCTTTCTTT
clone size: .; V gene: TRBV2; D gene: .; J gene: TRBJ1-3; CDR3 length: 14; CDR3 protein: CASSYDRTGNTIYF; CDR3 DNA: TGTGCCAGCAGTTACGACAGGACCGGAAACACCATATATTTT
clone size: .; V gene: TRBV6-5; D gene: TRBD1; J gene: TRBJ1-6; CDR3 length: 15; CDR3 protein: CASRSGGTGVSPLHF; CDR3 DNA: TGTGCCAGCAGGTCAGGGGGGACAGGGGTTTCACCCCTCCACTTT
clone size: .; V gene: TRBV12-5; D gene: .; J gene: TRBJ1-2; CDR3 length: 13; CDR3 protein: CASGLGTLYGYTF; CDR3 DNA: TGTGCTAGTGGTTTGGGAACCCTATATGGCTACACCTTC
clone size: .; V gene: TRBV25-1; D gene: .; J gene: TRBJ2-7; CDR3 length: 16; CDR3 protein: CASSDYPSGSCYEQYF; CDR3 DNA: TGTGCCAGCAGTGATTACCCTTCAGGGTCATGCTACGAGCAGTACTTC
clone size: .; V gene: TRBV4-1; D gene: TRBD1; J gene: TRBJ1-5; CDR3 length: 17; CDR3 protein: CASSQAQSDRVNQPQHF; CDR3 DNA: TGCGCCAGCAGCCAAGCCCAATCCGACAGGGTCAATCAGCCCCAGCATTTT
clone size: few; V gene: TRBV5-1; D gene: .; J gene: TRBJ1-3; CDR3 length: 16; CDR3 protein: CASSNGGTNSGNTIYF; CDR3 DNA: TGCGCCAGCAGTAATGGGGGGACTAACTCTGGAAACACCATATATTTT
clone size: once; V gene: TRBV11-2; D gene: TRBD1; J gene: TRBJ2-1; CDR3 length: 12; CDR3 protein: CASSFGQVEQFF; CDR3 DNA: TGTGCCAGCAGCTTCGGACAGGTTGAGCAGTTCTTC
clone size: .; V gene: TRBV19; D gene: .; J gene: TRBJ1-1; CDR3 length: 13; CDR3 protein: CASSSQVHTEAFF; CDR3 DNA: TGTGCCAGTAGTTCCCAGGTCCACACTGAAGCTTTCTTT
clone size: once; V gene: TRBV5-5; D gene: TRBD2; J gene: TRBJ2-7; CDR3 length: 17; CDR3 protein: CASSFSGWGTSGYEQYF; CDR3 DNA: TGTGCCAGCAGCTTCTCTGGATGGGGGACTAGCGGCTACGAGCAGTACTTC
clone size: .; V gene: TRBV4-3; D gene: .; J gene: TRBJ2-1; CDR3 length: 16; CDR3 protein: CASSQDRERPHNEQFF; CDR3 DNA: TGCGCCAGCAGCCAAGATCGGGAAAGGCCCCACAATGAGCAGTTCTTC
clone size: .; V gene: TRBV6-5; D gene: TRBD1; J gene: TRBJ1-2; CDR3 length: 13; CDR3 protein: CASRGDRRYGYTF; CDR3 DNA: TGTGCCAGCAGGGGGGACAGGAGGTATGGCTACACCTTC
clone size: .; V gene: TRBV7-2; D gene: .; J gene: TRBJ2-5; CDR3 length: 14; CDR3 protein: CASSLEGGRETQYF; CDR3 DNA: TGTGCCAGCAGCTTAGAGGGGGGACGGGAGACCCAGTACTTC
clone size: .; V gene: TRBV12-3/TRBV12-4; D gene: .; J gene: TRBJ2-1; CDR3 length: 12; CDR3 protein: CASTPRGGLQFF; CDR3 DNA: TGTGCCAGCACCCCCAGGGGGGGCTTGCAGTTCTTC
clone size: few; V gene: TRBV5-1; D gene: .; J gene: TRBJ1-1; CDR3 length: 14; CDR3 protein: CASSTRTENTEAFF; CDR3 DNA: TGCGCCAGCAGCACCCGGACAGAGAACACTGAAGCTTTCTTT
clone size: .; V gene: TRBV7-2; D gene: .; J gene: TRBJ2-7; CDR3 length: 15; CDR3 protein: CASSLERGQTYEQYF; CDR3 DNA: TGTGCCAGCAGCTTAGAACGGGGCCAGACCTACGAGCAGTACTTC
clone size: .; V gene: TRBV10-3; D gene: .; J gene: TRBJ1-3; CDR3 length: 13; CDR3 protein: CASGTAGGNTIYF; CDR3 DNA: TGTGCCTCCGGGACGGCGGGTGGAAACACCATATATTTT
clone size: .; V gene: TRBV6-4; D gene: .; J gene: TRBJ1-2; CDR3 length: 15; CDR3 protein: CASSRSGQGIYGYTF; CDR3 DNA: TGTGCCAGCAGTCGATCAGGGCAGGGGATATATGGCTACACCTTC
clone size: .; V gene: TRBV6-2/TRBV6-3; D gene: TRBD2; J gene: TRBJ2-7; CDR3 length: 15; CDR3 protein: CASSYSAGPTYEQYF; CDR3 DNA: TGTGCCAGCAGTTATTCAGCGGGGCCTACTTACGAGCAGTACTTC
clone size: .; V gene: TRBV28; D gene: .; J gene: TRBJ1-2; CDR3 length: 13; CDR3 protein: CASSLSTAYGYTF; CDR3 DNA: TGTGCCAGCAGTTTATCGACAGCCTATGGCTACACCTTC
clone size: few; V gene: TRBV6-1; D gene: TRBD2; J gene: TRBJ2-1; CDR3 length: 19; CDR3 protein: CASSGRLAGGEWMGNEQFF; CDR3 DNA: TGTGCCAGCAGTGGCCGACTAGCGGGAGGGGAGTGGATGGGGAATGAGCAGTTCTTC
clone size: .; V gene: TRBV6-6; D gene: TRBD1; J gene: TRBJ1-3; CDR3 length: 16; CDR3 protein: CAGRGQGTSGGNTIYF; CDR3 DNA: TGTGCCGGACGCGGACAGGGGACCTCTGGTGGAAACACCATATATTTT
clone size: .; V gene: TRBV7-2; D gene: .; J gene: TRBJ1-3; CDR3 length: 14; CDR3 protein: CASSLGGVGNTIYF; CDR3 DNA: TGTGCCAGCAGCTTAGGGGGGGTCGGAAACACCATATATTTT